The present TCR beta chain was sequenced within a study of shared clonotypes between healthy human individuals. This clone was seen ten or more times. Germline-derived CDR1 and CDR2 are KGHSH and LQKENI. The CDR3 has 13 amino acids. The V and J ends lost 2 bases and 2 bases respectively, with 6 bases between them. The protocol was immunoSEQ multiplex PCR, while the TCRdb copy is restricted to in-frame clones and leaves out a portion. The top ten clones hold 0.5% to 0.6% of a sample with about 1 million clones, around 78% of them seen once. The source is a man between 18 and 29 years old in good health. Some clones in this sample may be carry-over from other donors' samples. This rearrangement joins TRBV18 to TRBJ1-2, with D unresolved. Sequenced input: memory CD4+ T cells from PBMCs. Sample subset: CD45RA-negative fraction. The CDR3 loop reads CASSPSWNYGYTF. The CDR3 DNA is TGTGCCAGCTCACCATCCTGGAACTATGGCTACACCTTC.